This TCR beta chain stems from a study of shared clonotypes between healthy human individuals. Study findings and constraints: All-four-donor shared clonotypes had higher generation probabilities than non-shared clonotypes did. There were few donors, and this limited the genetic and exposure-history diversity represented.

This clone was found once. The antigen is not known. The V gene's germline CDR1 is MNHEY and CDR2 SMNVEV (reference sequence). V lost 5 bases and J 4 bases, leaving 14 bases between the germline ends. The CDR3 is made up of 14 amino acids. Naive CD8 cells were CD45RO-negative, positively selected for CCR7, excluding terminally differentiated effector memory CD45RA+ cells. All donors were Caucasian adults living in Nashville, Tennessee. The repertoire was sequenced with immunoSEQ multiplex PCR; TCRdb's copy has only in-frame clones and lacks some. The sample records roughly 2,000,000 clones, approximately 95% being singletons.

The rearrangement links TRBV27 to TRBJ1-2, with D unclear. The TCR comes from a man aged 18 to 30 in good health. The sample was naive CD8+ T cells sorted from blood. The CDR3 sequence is CASSHNALSYGYTF. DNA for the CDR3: TGTGCCAGCAGTCACAACGCCCTCTCCTATGGCTACACCTTC.